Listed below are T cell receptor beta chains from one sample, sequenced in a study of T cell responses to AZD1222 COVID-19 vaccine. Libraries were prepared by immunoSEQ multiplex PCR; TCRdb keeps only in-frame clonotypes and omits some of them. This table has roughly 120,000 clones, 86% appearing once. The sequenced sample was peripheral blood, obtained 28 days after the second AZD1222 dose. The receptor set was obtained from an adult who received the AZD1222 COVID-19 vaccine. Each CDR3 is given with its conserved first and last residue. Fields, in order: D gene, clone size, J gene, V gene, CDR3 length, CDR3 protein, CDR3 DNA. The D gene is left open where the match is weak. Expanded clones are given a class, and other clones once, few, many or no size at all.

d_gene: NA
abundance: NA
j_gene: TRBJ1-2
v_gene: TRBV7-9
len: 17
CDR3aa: CASSLGDTLLKHYGYTF
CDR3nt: TGTGCCAGCAGCTTGGGGGACACCCTCTTAAAGCACTATGGCTACACCTTC

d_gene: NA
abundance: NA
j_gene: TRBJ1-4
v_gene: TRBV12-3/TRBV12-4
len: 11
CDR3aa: CASTQHEKLFF
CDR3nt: TGTGCCAGCACCCAGCATGAAAAACTGTTTTTT

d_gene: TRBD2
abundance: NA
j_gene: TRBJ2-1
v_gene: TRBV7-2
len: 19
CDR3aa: CASSPVIDFMAGAGNEQFF
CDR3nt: TGTGCCAGCAGCCCCGTCATTGATTTCATGGCGGGAGCGGGCAATGAGCAGTTCTTC

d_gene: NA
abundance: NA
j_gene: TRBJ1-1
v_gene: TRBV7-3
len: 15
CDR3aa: CASSPAGRGNTEAFF
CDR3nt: TGTGCCAGCAGCCCGGCGGGCAGGGGAAACACTGAAGCTTTCTTT

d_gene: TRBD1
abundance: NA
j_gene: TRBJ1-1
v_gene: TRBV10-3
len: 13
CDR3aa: CAMSGGGNTEAFF
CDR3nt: TGTGCCATGTCAGGGGGTGGAAACACTGAAGCTTTCTTT

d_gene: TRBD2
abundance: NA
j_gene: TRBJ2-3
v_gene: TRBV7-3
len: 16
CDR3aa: CASSLSLAGNRGTQYF
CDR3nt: TGTGCCAGCAGCTTAAGCCTAGCGGGTAATCGTGGTACGCAGTATTTT

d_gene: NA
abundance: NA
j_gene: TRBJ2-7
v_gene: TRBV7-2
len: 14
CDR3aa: CASSLGGKTYEQYF
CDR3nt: TGTGCCAGCAGCTTAGGAGGGAAGACCTACGAGCAGTACTTC

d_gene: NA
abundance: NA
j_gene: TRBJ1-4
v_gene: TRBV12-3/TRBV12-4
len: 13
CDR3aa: CASCRGLNEKLFF
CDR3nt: TGTGCCAGCTGTCGGGGGCTTAATGAAAAACTGTTTTTT

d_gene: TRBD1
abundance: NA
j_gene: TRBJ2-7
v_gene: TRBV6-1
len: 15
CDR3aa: CASSDPGTGGYEQYF
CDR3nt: TGTGCCAGCAGTGATCCCGGGACAGGGGGCTACGAGCAGTACTTC

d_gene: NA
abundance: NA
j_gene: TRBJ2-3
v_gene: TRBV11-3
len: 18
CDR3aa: CASSSSLLGSGGTDTQYF
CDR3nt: TGTGCCAGCAGCTCTTCCCTGTTGGGTAGCGGAGGCACAGATACGCAGTATTTT

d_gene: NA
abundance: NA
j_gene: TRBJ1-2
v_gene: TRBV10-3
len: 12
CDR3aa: CAIKVPTGGYTF
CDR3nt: TGTGCCATCAAGGTCCCCACGGGCGGCTACACCTTC

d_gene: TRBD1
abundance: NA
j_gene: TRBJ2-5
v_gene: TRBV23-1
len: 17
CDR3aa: CASSHQVQGDFEETQYF
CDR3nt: TGCGCCAGCAGTCACCAAGTGCAGGGGGATTTTGAAGAGACCCAGTACTTC

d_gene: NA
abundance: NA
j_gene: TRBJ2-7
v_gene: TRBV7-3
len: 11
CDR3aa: CASSSAYEQYF
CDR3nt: TGTGCCAGCAGCTCCGCCTACGAGCAGTACTTC

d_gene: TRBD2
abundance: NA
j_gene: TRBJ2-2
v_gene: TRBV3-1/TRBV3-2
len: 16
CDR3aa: CASSPWTSGRSGELFF
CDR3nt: TGTGCCAGCAGCCCCTGGACTAGCGGGAGGTCCGGGGAGCTGTTTTTT

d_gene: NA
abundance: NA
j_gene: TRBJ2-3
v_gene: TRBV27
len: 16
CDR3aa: CASSSPGLQGTDTQYF
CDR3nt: TGTGCCAGCAGTTCCCCGGGGCTACAGGGCACAGATACGCAGTATTTT

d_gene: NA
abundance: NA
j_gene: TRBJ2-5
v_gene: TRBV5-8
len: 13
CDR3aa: CASSWGAKETQYF
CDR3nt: TGTGCCAGCAGCTGGGGAGCCAAAGAGACCCAGTACTTC

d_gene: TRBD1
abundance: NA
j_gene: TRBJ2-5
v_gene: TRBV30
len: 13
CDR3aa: CAWSVDRAETQYF
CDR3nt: TGTGCCTGGAGTGTGGACAGGGCCGAGACCCAGTACTTC

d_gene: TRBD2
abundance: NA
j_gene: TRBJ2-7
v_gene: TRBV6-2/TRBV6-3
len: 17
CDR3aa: CASSQGLAGGQTYEQYF
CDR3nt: TGTGCCAGCAGTCAAGGACTAGCGGGGGGTCAAACCTACGAGCAGTACTTC

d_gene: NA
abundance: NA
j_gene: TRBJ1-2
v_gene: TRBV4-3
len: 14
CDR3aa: CASSQVEGVYGYTF
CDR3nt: TGCGCCAGCAGCCAAGTAGAGGGGGTCTATGGCTACACCTTC

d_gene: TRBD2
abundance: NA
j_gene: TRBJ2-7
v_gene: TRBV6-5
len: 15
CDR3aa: CASMVAGGLTVEQYF
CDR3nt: TGTGCCAGCATGGTCGCGGGAGGGTTGACAGTAGAGCAGTACTTC

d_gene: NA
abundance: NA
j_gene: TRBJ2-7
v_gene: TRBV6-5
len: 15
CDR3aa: CASSYSGNDPYEQYF
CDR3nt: TGTGCCAGCAGTTACTCGGGTAATGATCCCTACGAGCAGTACTTC

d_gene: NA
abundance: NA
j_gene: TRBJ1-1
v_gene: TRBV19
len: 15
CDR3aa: CASSILGVGATEAFF
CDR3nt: TGTGCCAGTAGTATACTGGGGGTCGGGGCCACTGAAGCTTTCTTT

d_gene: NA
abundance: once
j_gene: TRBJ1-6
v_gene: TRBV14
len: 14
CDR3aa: CASSQDPGGSPLHF
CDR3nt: TGTGCCAGCAGCCAAGATCCCGGGGGTTCACCCCTCCACTTT

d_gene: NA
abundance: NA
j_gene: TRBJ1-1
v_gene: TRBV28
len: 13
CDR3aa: CASSLGPNTEAFF
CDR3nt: TGTGCCAGCAGTTTAGGCCCGAACACTGAAGCTTTCTTT

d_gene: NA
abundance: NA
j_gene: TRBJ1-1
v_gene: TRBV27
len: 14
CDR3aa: CASSRMGRNTEAFF
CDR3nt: TGTGCCAGCAGTCGCATGGGGCGGAACACTGAAGCTTTCTTT

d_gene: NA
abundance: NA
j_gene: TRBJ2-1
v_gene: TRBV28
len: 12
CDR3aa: CASRTSPYEQFF
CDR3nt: TGTGCCAGCAGGACCAGCCCGTATGAGCAGTTCTTC

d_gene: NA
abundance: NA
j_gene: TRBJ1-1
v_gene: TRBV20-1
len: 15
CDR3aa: CSASDPYRVGTEAFF
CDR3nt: TGCAGTGCTAGTGACCCCTACAGGGTTGGCACTGAAGCTTTCTTT

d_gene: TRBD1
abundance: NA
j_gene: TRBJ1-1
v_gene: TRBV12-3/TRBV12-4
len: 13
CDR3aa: CASSRTGNTEAFF
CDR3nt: TGTGCCAGCAGCCGGACAGGGAACACTGAAGCTTTCTTT

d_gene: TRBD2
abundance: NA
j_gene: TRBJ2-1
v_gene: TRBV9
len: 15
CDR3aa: CASSVAREGNNEQFF
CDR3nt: TGTGCCAGCAGCGTAGCGAGGGAGGGCAACAATGAGCAGTTCTTC

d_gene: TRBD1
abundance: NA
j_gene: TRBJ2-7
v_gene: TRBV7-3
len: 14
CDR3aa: CASSLQQGSYEQYF
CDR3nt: TGTGCCAGCAGCTTACAACAGGGGAGCTACGAGCAGTACTTC

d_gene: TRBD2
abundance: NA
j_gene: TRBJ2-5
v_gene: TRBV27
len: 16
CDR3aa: CASSFVAGGPQETQYF
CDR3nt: TGTGCCAGCAGTTTTGTGGCGGGGGGCCCCCAAGAGACCCAGTACTTC

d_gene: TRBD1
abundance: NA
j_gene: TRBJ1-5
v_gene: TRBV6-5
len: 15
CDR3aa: CASSPRGYGNQPQHF
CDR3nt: TGTGCCAGTAGTCCCAGGGGGTACGGCAATCAGCCCCAGCATTTT

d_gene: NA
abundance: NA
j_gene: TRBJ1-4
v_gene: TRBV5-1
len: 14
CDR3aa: CASSSGAGHEKLFF
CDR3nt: TGCGCCAGCAGCTCCGGAGCGGGCCATGAAAAACTGTTTTTT

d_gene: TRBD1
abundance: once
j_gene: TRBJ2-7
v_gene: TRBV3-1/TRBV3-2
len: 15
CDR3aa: CASSQGQGGYYEQYF
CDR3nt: TGTGCCAGCAGCCAGGGACAGGGGGGTTATTACGAGCAGTACTTC

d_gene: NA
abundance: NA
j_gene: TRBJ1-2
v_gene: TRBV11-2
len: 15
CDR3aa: CASSPLGQGYYGYTF
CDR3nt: TGTGCCAGCAGCCCCCTCGGGCAGGGCTACTATGGCTACACCTTC

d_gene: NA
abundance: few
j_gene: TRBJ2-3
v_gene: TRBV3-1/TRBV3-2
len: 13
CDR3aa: CASSQGGTDTQYF
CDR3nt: TGTGCCAGCAGCCAAGGGGGCACAGATACGCAGTATTTT

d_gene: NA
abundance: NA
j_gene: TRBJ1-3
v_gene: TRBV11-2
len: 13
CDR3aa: CASSSAPGNTIYF
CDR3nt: TGTGCCAGCAGCTCTGCTCCTGGAAACACCATATATTTT

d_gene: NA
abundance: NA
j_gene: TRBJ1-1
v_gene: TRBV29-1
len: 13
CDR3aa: CSVTHVGGTEAFF
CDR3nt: TGCAGCGTTACGCATGTTGGGGGCACTGAAGCTTTCTTT

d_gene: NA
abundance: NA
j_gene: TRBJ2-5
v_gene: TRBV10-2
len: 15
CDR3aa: CASSESTTYQETQYF
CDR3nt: TGCGCCAGCAGTGAGTCCACTACATACCAAGAGACCCAGTACTTC